This TCR beta chain was sequenced in a study of shared clonotypes between healthy human individuals. As processed by the authors: Junction-only sequences produced by ImmunoSEQ had no quality scores, so filtering differed. The data were produced by immunoSEQ multiplex PCR, yet TCRdb's version contains in-frame clones alone and is incomplete. V, J and clone size are those of that table, while D and trimming were read from the DNA. The data contain 950,000 to 1,300,000 clones, 60% to 80% of them singletons. This CDR3 comprises 17 residues. Germline V gene data show CDR1 as SGHAT and CDR2 as FQNNGV. The ends lost 1 base at V and 5 bases at J; junction bases unmatched: 11.

V usage is TRBV11-2 and J usage is TRBJ2-1, with 7 bases lining up with TRBD2. Sequencing used memory CD4+ T cells sorted from blood. Subset indicated: CD45RA-negative fraction. The clonotype was recovered from a man between 18 and 35 years old in good health. For the CDR3, the DNA is TGTGCCAGCAGCTTAGTTGGCTGGGCTAGCGGACACAATGAGCAGTTCTTC. This codes for CASSLVGWASGHNEQFF.